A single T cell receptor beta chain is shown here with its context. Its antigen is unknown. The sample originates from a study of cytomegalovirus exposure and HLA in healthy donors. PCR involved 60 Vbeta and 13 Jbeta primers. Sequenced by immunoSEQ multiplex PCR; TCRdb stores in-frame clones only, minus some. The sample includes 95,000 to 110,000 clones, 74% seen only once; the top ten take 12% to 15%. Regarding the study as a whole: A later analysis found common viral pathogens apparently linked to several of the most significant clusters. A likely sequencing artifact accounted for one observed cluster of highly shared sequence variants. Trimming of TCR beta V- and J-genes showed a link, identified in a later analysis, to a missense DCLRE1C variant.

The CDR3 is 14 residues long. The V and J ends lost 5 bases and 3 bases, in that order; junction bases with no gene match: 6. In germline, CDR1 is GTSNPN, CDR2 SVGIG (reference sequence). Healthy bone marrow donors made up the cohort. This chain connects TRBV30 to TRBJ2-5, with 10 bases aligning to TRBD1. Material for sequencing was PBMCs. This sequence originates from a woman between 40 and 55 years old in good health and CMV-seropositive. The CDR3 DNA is TGTGCCTGGGGTCGCGGGACAGGGGAAGAGACCCAGTACTTC. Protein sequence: CAWGRGTGEETQYF.